The 2 T cell receptor beta chains below were found in one sample sequenced in a study of identical twins. TCRdb ran MiXCR on the 5' RACE reads and lists one entry per CDR3 protein. This sample has about 900,000 distinct CDR3 sequences, with approximately 13% found just once. This same sample was also taken into another study, of yellow fever vaccine responses in identical twins.

The sequenced material came from PBMCs. The receptors here all came from a woman in her late teens or twenties in good health.

This chain uses TRBV28 with TRBJ2-1; D is possibly TRBD2 (5 bases). The V end lost 6 bases, the J end lost 4 bases, and 13 bases lay between the germline ends. There are 14 residues in the CDR3. Germline V gene data show CDR1 as MDHEN and CDR2 as SYDVKM. CDR3 residues: CASSRSDPYNEQFF. The CDR3 DNA follows: TGTGCCAGCAGCCGTAGCGACCCATACAATGAGCAGTTCTTC.

J is TRBJ2-2 and V is TRBV7-2; a possible D gene is TRBD2 (6 bases). Trimming cost V 5 bases and J 4 bases, with 14 bases left between them. The CDR3 sequence is 15 residues long. Germline CDR1 reads SGHTA; CDR2 reads FQGNSA. DNA of the CDR3: TGTGCCAGCAGCCCGACTAGTTCCGGCACCGGGGAGCTGTTTTTT. Its protein product is CASSPTSSGTGELFF. Full variable domain (outside the CDR3, taken from reference TRBV7-2 and TRBJ2-2): GAGVSQSPSNKVTEKGKDVELRCDPISGHTALYWYRQSLGQGLEFLIYFQGNSAPDKSGLPSDRFSAERTGGSVSTLTIQRTQQEDSAVYLCASSPTSSGTGELFFGEGSRLTVL.